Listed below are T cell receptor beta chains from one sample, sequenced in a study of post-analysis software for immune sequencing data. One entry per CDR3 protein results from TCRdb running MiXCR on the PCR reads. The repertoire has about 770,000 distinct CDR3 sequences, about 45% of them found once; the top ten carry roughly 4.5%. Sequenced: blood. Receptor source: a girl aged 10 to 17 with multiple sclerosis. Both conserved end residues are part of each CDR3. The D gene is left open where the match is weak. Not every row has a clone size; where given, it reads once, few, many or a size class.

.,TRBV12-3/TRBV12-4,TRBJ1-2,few,TGTGCCAGCAGTGCGACGGACAATGCCTATGTTGGCTACACCTTC,CASSATDNAYVGYTF
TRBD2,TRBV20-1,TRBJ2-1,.,TGCAGTGCTAGAGGGGGGGCTAGCGGGAGCTCCTACAATGAGCAGTTCTTC,CSARGGASGSSYNEQFF
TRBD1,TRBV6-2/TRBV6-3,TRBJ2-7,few,TGTGCCAGCAGTTACTCGTATGGGACAGGGATGGAAGGATACGAGCAGTACTTC,CASSYSYGTGMEGYEQYF
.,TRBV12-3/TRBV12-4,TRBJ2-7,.,TGTGCCAGCAGTTTATCCGGCTTTTCCTACGAGCAGTACTTC,CASSLSGFSYEQYF
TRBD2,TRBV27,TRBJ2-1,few,TGTGCCAGCAGCCAGGTGGCGGGAGGGAAGAACAATGAGCAGTTCTTC,CASSQVAGGKNNEQFF
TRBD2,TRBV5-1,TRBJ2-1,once,TGCGCCAGCAGTCCTTCGGCGGGAGGAATCGTCAATGAGCAGTTCTTC,CASSPSAGGIVNEQFF
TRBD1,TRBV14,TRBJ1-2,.,TGTGCCTGCAGCCCGTCCCGGGACAGGGGGCTGGACTATGGCTACACCTTC,CACSPSRDRGLDYGYTF
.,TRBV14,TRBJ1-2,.,TGTGCCAGCAGCCAAGGTCTGACGGGTCCTTATTATGGCTACACCTTC,CASSQGLTGPYYGYTF
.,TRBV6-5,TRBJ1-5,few,TGTGCCAGCAGGAGAACAGAAAATCAGCCCCAGCATTTT,CASRRTENQPQHF
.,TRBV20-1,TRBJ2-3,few,TGCAGTGCTGACGAGGGTAGGGCGCCGAAGGATACGCAGTATTTT,CSADEGRAPKDTQYF
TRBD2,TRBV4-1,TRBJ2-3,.,TGCGCCAGCAGCCAAGATCCGGGGACTAGCGATACAGATACGCAGTATTTT,CASSQDPGTSDTDTQYF
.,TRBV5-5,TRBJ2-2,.,TGTGCCAGCAGCTTGGGGTCTAGCGCGGGAACCGGGGAGCTGTTTTTT,CASSLGSSAGTGELFF
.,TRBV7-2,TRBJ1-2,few,TGTGCCAGCAGCCCCGGTGCAGCCGTCCACTATGGCTACACCTTC,CASSPGAAVHYGYTF
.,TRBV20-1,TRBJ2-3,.,TGCAGTGCTCCAACCGGGACCCCGGGGTCAGATACGCAGTATTTT,CSAPTGTPGSDTQYF
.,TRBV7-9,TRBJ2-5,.,TGTGCCACCTCATTGGAGACCCAGTACTTC,CATSLETQYF
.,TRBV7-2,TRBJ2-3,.,TGTGCCAGCAGCTTACAGCAGGGGACGGGCACAGATACGCAGTATTTT,CASSLQQGTGTDTQYF
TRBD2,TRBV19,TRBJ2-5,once,TGTGCCAGTAGTCGGCTAGCGGGACGCAATGAGCAGTACTTC,CASSRLAGRNEQYF
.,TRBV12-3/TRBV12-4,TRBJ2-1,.,TGTGCCAGCAGTTTGAGGGGCATTGAGCAGTTCTTC,CASSLRGIEQFF
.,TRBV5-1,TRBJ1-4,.,TGCGCCAGCAGCTTGGACAGGGAGAGTCTGCCTAATGAAAAACTGTTTTTT,CASSLDRESLPNEKLFF
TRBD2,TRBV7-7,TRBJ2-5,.,TGTGCTAGCAGCTCATCGACTAGCGGTAACTTCCAAGAGACCCAGTACTTC,CASSSSTSGNFQETQYF
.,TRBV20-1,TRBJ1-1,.,TGCAGTGCTAGAGTTGGGAGGAACACTGAAGCTTTCTTT,CSARVGRNTEAFF
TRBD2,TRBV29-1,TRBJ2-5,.,TGCAGCGTCTGGTGGCGGGAGACAGAGACCCAGTACTTC,CSVWWRETETQYF
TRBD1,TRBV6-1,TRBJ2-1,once,TGTGCCAGCAGGGGGGCAGGGGGCTACAATGAGCGGTTCTTC,CASRGAGGYNERFF
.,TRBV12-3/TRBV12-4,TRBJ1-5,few,TGTGCCAGCAGTTTAGGGGGTTTGCAGCCCCAGCATTTT,CASSLGGLQPQHF
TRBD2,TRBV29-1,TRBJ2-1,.,TGCAGCGTTGGGAGGAGCGGGAGTGGCAATGAGCAGTTCTTC,CSVGRSGSGNEQFF
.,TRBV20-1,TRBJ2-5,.,TGCAGTGCTAAGTACAACCAAGAGACCCAGTACTTC,CSAKYNQETQYF
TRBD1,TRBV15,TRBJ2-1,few,TGTGCCACCAGCACCTTGACAGGGAGCTCCTACAATGAGCAGTTCTTC,CATSTLTGSSYNEQFF
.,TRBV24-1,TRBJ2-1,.,TGTGCCACCAGTGATGTTACGTATGAGCAGTTCTTC,CATSDVTYEQFF
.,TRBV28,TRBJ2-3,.,TGTGCCAACACTCTCCGGGGCACAGATACGCAGTATTTT,CANTLRGTDTQYF
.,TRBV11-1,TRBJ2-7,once,TGTGCCAGCAGCTCGGAAAACCCCTACGAGCAGTACTTC,CASSSENPYEQYF
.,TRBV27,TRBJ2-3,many,TGTGCCAGCAGTTTATTCGGGGATACGCAGTATTTT,CASSLFGDTQYF
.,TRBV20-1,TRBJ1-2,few,TGCAGTGCTAGGGTTGCCGCGTCCTATGGCTACACCTTC,CSARVAASYGYTF
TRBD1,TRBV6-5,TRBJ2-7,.,TGTGCCAGCAGTTACGGCGACAGGGGCTACTCCTACGAGCAGTACTTC,CASSYGDRGYSYEQYF
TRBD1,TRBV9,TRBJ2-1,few,TGTGCCAGCAGCGTAGTGGGACAGGGAACCGAGCAGTTCTTC,CASSVVGQGTEQFF
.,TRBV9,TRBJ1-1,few,TGTGCCAGCAGTCGACAAACGAACACTGAAGCTTTCTTT,CASSRQTNTEAFF
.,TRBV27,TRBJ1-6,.,TGTGCCAGCAGTTTTAAGTGGTCACCCCTCCACTTT,CASSFKWSPLHF
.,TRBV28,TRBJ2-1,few,TGTGCCAGCAGTTTAATTAGGGCCGGCGATGAGCAGTTCTTC,CASSLIRAGDEQFF
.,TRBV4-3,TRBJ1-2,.,TGCGCCAGCAGCAGAGGACTGGCCTATGGCTACACCTTC,CASSRGLAYGYTF
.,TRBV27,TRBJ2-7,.,TGTGCCAGCAGTGAGGGACTTGGAGTCTACGAGCAGTACTTC,CASSEGLGVYEQYF
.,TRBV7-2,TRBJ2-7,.,TGTGCCAGCAGCTTACGGTCGGCAACCGAGCAGTACTTC,CASSLRSATEQYF
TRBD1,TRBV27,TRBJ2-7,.,TGTGCCAGCAGTATTGCAGGGGGCGGGTTGTACGAGCAGTACTTC,CASSIAGGGLYEQYF
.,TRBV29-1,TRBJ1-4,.,TGCAGCGTTGCATTAGGGGAGGCTAATGAAAAACTGTTTTTT,CSVALGEANEKLFF
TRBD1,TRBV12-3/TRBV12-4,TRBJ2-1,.,TGTGCCAGCAGCCGCCGGGACAGTCCTTACAATGAGCAGTTCTTC,CASSRRDSPYNEQFF
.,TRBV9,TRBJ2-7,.,TGTGCCAGCAGCGTAGTTTCAAGGGGGGAATACAATGAGCAGTACTTC,CASSVVSRGEYNEQYF
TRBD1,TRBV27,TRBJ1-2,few,TGTGCCAGCAGGCCTGGACAGGGCCTCTATGGCTACACCTTC,CASRPGQGLYGYTF
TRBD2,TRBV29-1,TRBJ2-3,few,TGCAGCGTTGCAAGCGGGAGGGCCGCAGATACGCAGTATTTT,CSVASGRAADTQYF
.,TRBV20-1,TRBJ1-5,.,TGCAGTGCTAGAGTCCCAGGCTATAGCAATCAGCCCCAGCATTTT,CSARVPGYSNQPQHF
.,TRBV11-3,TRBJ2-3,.,TGTGCCAGCAGCCCAGTGGGGTGGGGCAGCACAGATACGCAGTATTTT,CASSPVGWGSTDTQYF
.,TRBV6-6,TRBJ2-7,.,TGTGCCAGCAGTTACGTGGCTTGGACTGCCCCCTACGAGCAGTACTTC,CASSYVAWTAPYEQYF
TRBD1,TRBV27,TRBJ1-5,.,TGTGCCAGCAGTAAACTCGGACAGGGAGATAATCAGCCCCAGCATTTT,CASSKLGQGDNQPQHF
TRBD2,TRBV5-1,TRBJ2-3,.,TGCGCCAGCAGCTTGCGGGATAGCGGGAGGGCACACCATACGCAGTATTTT,CASSLRDSGRAHHTQYF
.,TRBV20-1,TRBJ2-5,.,TGCAGTGCTCCCACAGGGTCTGGGGAGACCCAGTACTTC,CSAPTGSGETQYF
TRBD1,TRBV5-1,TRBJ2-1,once,TGCGCCGGCAGCAGAACCGGGACAGGAACTTATGAGCAGTTCTTC,CAGSRTGTGTYEQFF
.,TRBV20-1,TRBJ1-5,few,TGCAGTGCTCGATCAGTGGGGCCCCAGCATTTT,CSARSVGPQHF
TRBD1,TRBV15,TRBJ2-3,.,TGTGCCACCAGCGGATCTGACAGGGGGCGCGGTGATACGCAGTATTTT,CATSGSDRGRGDTQYF
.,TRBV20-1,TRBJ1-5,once,TGCAGTGCCAAAGGGAGCGGGCTCACCAATCAGCCCCAGCATTTT,CSAKGSGLTNQPQHF
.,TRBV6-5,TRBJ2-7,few,TGTGCCAGCAGCAGAGGGGAAGGGCCCTACGAGCAGTACTTC,CASSRGEGPYEQYF
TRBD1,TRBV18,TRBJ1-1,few,TGTGCCAGCTCAGGGACAGGGAGCACTGAAGCTTTCTTT,CASSGTGSTEAFF
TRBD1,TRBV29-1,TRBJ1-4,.,TGCAGCGCCGGACAGGTTGGATTAGCAACTAATGAAAAACTGTTTTTT,CSAGQVGLATNEKLFF
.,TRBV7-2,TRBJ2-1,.,TGTGCCAGCAGCCCCTACGAAAGGTTAGCCTACGCCGATGAGCAGTTCTTC,CASSPYERLAYADEQFF